The 28 T cell receptor beta chains in this list originate from one sample, sequenced in a study of blood T cell repertoires in COVID-19. The method was immunoSEQ multiplex PCR; TCRdb's version includes in-frame clones alone and lacks a portion of them. The sample records 40,000 or so clones, roughly 80% being singletons. Material for sequencing was peripheral blood. The receptors derive from a human donor with acute or convalescent COVID-19. The donor label of this sample is uncertain.

V is TRBV9 and J is TRBJ2-3; the match to TRBD1 covers 9 bases. Trimming took 0 bases from V and 1 from J; bases not matched to a gene: 0. The CDR3 has 15 amino acids. CDR1 and CDR2 from the germline V gene are SGDLS and YYNGEE. For the CDR3, the DNA is TGTGCCAGCAGCGTAGGACAGGGGGGCACAGATACGCAGTATTTT. Its translation is CASSVGQGGTDTQYF.

This rearrangement joins TRBV7-6 to TRBJ1-1, with 7 bases fitting TRBD1. In germline, CDR1 is SGHVS, CDR2 FNYEAQ. The CDR3 contains 16 residues. V was pared by 0 bases and J by 0 bases, with 4 bases of the junction left unmatched. This CDR3 reads CASSLARGALNTEAFF. The CDR3 DNA sequence: TGTGCCAGCAGCTTAGCCAGGGGGGCTCTGAACACTGAAGCTTTCTTT.

The genes are TRBV19 and TRBJ1-1; D gene ambiguous. From germline, CDR1 is LNHDA and CDR2 SQIVND (reference sequence). The CDR3 spans 14 residues. The V end lost 3 bases, the J end lost 0 bases, and 8 bases lay between the germline ends. The CDR3 DNA follows: TGTGCCAGTAGTATGGCCCTTTTGAACACTGAAGCTTTCTTT. Translating it yields CASSMALLNTEAFF.

The chain links TRBV28 to TRBJ1-2; D is uncertain. The CDR3 is 13 residues long. From germline, CDR1 is MDHEN and CDR2 SYDVKM. V lost 3 bases to trimming and J lost 4 bases, with 9 bases between them. The CDR3 DNA follows: TGTGCCAGCAGTTTGCGGCAGTTCTATGGCTACACCTTC. Its protein is CASSLRQFYGYTF.

The table lists this clone with a few counts. The CDR3 bases are TGTGCCAGCAGCTTGGTCCGGGCGGGCCCGCCAGAGACCCAGTACTTC. This encodes CASSLVRAGPPETQYF. The V and J genes are TRBV5-6 and TRBJ2-5; TRBD2 is a possible D gene (5 bases). Germline CDR1 and CDR2: SGHDT and YYEEEE. V was pared by 0 bases and J by 4 bases, with 16 bases between. The CDR3 sequence is 16 residues long.

The chain joins TRBV5-6 to TRBJ1-1; TRBD1 matches 7 bases. The CDR3 covers 14 residues. Germline trimming cut 1 base from V and 8 bases from J; bases unmatched to any gene: 8. Germline CDR1 and CDR2: SGHDT and YYEEEE. CDR3 bases: TGTGCCAGCAGCTTGATGGACAGGCTTATAGAAGCTTTCTTT. This sequence encodes CASSLMDRLIEAFF.

The gene calls are TRBV19 and TRBJ2-3, with 7 positions matching TRBD2. CDR3 size: 13 residues. The V and J ends lost 8 bases and 2 bases, in that order; junction bases with no gene match: 4. Germline CDR1 LNHDA, CDR2 SQIVND (reference sequence). CDR3 coding DNA: TGTGCCAGTCTAGCGGACCTCACAGATACGCAGTATTTT. It codes for CASLADLTDTQYF.

The chain is built from TRBV27 and TRBJ2-5; the match to TRBD1 covers 8 bases. The CDR3 consists of 18 residues. The ends lost 2 bases at V and 1 base at J; junction bases unmatched: 12. CDR1 is MNHEY and CDR2 is SMNVEV in the germline V gene (reference sequence). The CDR3 region has the DNA TGTGCCAGCAGTTTAACCGCGCCTTCAACAGGGGGCCAAGAGACCCAGTACTTC. It translates to CASSLTAPSTGGQETQYF.

This clone was recorded once. CDR3 amino acids: CASSEIDRGLGNTIYF. The CDR3 DNA reads TGTGCCAGCAGTGAAATTGACAGGGGGCTTGGAAACACCATATATTTT. The V call is TRBV6-1, the J call TRBJ1-3, with 10 bases that match TRBD1. Germline CDR1 is MNHNS and CDR2 is SASEGT. The CDR3 runs 16 residues. V shed 2 bases and J 3 bases; nucleotides not matched to a gene: 4.

This clone was seen a few times. V is TRBV7-9 and J is TRBJ1-1; 7 bases line up with TRBD1. J lost 6 bases, V lost 5 bases, and 12 bases had no gene match. This CDR3 has 15 residues. Germline CDR1 SEHNR, CDR2 FQNEAQ (reference sequence). CDR3 sequence reads: CASSQATGAGAEAFF. The CDR3 DNA reads TGTGCCAGCAGCCAGGCTACAGGGGCTGGGGCTGAAGCTTTCTTT.

The rearrangement links TRBV28 to TRBJ2-2, with TRBD1 identical over 7 bases. From germline, CDR1 is MDHEN and CDR2 SYDVKM. The V segment lost 3 bases and the J segment 4 bases; nucleotides outside the gene matches: 8. The CDR3 sequence is 16 residues long. The CDR3 region has the DNA TGTGCCAGCAGTTTGAGGGGGCTCGTGGGCACCGGGGAGCTGTTTTTT. Encoded protein: CASSLRGLVGTGELFF. The variable domain in full, completed from reference TRBV28 and TRBJ2-2, reads DVKVTQSSRYLVKRTGEKVFLECVQDMDHENMFWYRQDPGLGLRLIYFSYDVKMKEKGDIPEGYSVSREKKERFSLILESASTNQTSMYLCASSLRGLVGTGELFFGEGSRLTVL.

CDR3 in amino acids: CASSARVFNEQFF. The DNA of the CDR3 is TGCGCCAGCAGCGCCCGGGTTTTTAATGAGCAGTTCTTC. This chain uses TRBV5-1 with TRBJ2-1, with D unresolved. CDR1 SGHRS and CDR2 YFSETQ come from the germline V gene. There are 13 residues in the CDR3. V was shortened by 4 bases and J by 7 bases, with 12 bases between the two germline ends.

The CDR3 here is CASSRYEKLFF. For the CDR3, the DNA is TGTGCCAGCAGCAGATATGAAAAACTGTTTTTT. The chain carries TRBV2 and TRBJ1-4; D unclear. With 6 bases removed from V and 6 bases from J, the gap between germline ends came to 5 bases. This CDR3 has 11 amino acids. Germline assignment: CDR1 SNHLY and CDR2 FYNNEI.

V usage is TRBV12-3 or TRBV12-4 and J usage is TRBJ2-5, with 8 bases fitting TRBD1. Trimming cost V 6 bases and J 3 bases; bases outside gene matches: 3. The CDR3 contains 13 residues. CDR3 region: CASSLDREETQYF. The DNA of the CDR3 is TGTGCCAGCAGCTTGGACAGGGAAGAGACCCAGTACTTC.

The chain employs TRBV28 and TRBJ1-1; D unresolved. There are 14 residues in the CDR3. Trimming removed 6 bases from V and 1 base from J, with 12 bases in between. Looked up from germline, CDR1 is MDHEN and CDR2 is SYDVKM. The DNA of the CDR3 is TGTGCCAGCAGGCTCGCGATTCCGAACACTGAAGCTTTCTTT. It is translated as CASRLAIPNTEAFF.

This chain links TRBV27 with TRBJ1-2; 8 nucleotides line up with TRBD1. Germline CDR1 and CDR2: MNHEY and SMNVEV (reference sequence). The length of the CDR3 is 14 residues. The junction had 6 bases not matched to a gene; V was cut back by 1 base and J by 8 bases. CDR3 DNA sequence: TGTGCCAGCAGTTTATTAGGGGACAGGTCGGGCTACACCTTC. This translates into CASSLLGDRSGYTF.

The chain is built from TRBV5-1 and TRBJ2-1; 9 bases map to TRBD2. Germline V gives CDR1 SGHRS, CDR2 YFSETQ. There are 17 residues in the CDR3. The V gene end was trimmed by 6 bases and the J gene end by 7 bases; junction bases not matched to a gene: 17. CDR3 in amino acids: CASTAGRVSGRRNEQFF. As DNA, the CDR3 is TGCGCCAGCACCGCTGGACGGGTTAGCGGGAGAAGAAATGAGCAGTTCTTC.

CDR3 DNA: TGCGCCAGCAGCCAAGACTGGGGGACAGGGGCTCGTGAGCAGTACTTC. This gives the protein CASSQDWGTGAREQYF. The chain uses TRBV4-3 and TRBJ2-7; 10 bases line up with TRBD1. The V segment lost 0 bases and the J segment 7 bases; nucleotides outside the gene matches: 9. Germline V CDR1 and CDR2: LGHNA, YSLEER. This CDR3 is built from 16 residues.

The chain links TRBV19 to TRBJ1-2, with unresolved D. V was pared by 7 bases and J by 4 bases, with 25 bases between. CDR1 LNHDA and CDR2 SQIVND come from the germline V gene (reference sequence). The CDR3 totals 17 residues. The CDR3 DNA follows: TGTGCCAGTATGCGAGGTGGATCGGGGAAGAGTCCCTATGGCTACACCTTC. This gives the protein CASMRGGSGKSPYGYTF.

The rearrangement uses TRBV7-9 and TRBJ2-5, with 7 bases lining up with TRBD1. The CDR3 contains 15 residues. Germline V gene data show CDR1 as SEHNR and CDR2 as FQNEAQ (reference sequence). V was pared by 4 bases and J by 2 bases, with 7 bases of the junction left unmatched. CDR3 nucleotide sequence: TGTGCCAGCAGCTCCGGACAGGTCCTTCAAGAGACCCAGTACTTC. Amino acid sequence: CASSSGQVLQETQYF.

This chain connects TRBV24-1 to TRBJ2-1; a weak D match, TRBD1 (5 bases). The V end was cut by 4 bases, the J end by 9 bases, with 24 bases between. The CDR3 has 17 amino acids. CDR1 is KGHDR, CDR2 SFDVKD, per germline. The CDR3 reads CATSDLNKGGTGAEQFF. The CDR3 bases are TGTGCCACCAGTGACCTTAATAAGGGCGGAACAGGCGCTGAGCAGTTCTTC.

This chain uses TRBV7-2 with TRBJ2-1, with 7 positions matching TRBD2. Germline CDR1 is SGHTA and CDR2 is FQGNSA. With 5 bases clipped from V and 1 base from J, the junction kept 5 bases outside the gene matches. This CDR3 is built from 15 residues. This chain's CDR3 is CASSATSRSYNEQFF. The CDR3 coding sequence is TGTGCCAGCAGCGCGACTAGCCGTTCCTACAATGAGCAGTTCTTC.

The J gene is TRBJ2-3, the V gene TRBV21-1; TRBD2 was called by the table and not checked on the DNA. TRBV21-1 is tagged as a pseudogene. CDR3 length: 16 residues. CDR3 amino acids: CASSKGRTSSTDTQYF. In DNA form, the CDR3 reads TGTGCCAGCAGCAAAGGAAGGACTTCTAGCACAGATACGCAGTATTTT.

The chain links TRBV28 to TRBJ1-1; unclear D gene. V gave up 5 bases and J gave up 1 base, with 8 bases separating them. Germline V gene data show CDR1 as MDHEN and CDR2 as SYDVKM. The CDR3 totals 13 residues. Here the CDR3 reads CASSRLRNTEAFF. CDR3 DNA: TGTGCCAGCAGTCGCCTCAGGAACACTGAAGCTTTCTTT.

This clone was detected only once. This chain joins TRBV4-2 and TRBJ2-7, with 14 positions matching TRBD2. V shed 4 bases, J shed 3 bases, and the junction held 8 bases outside the gene matches. This CDR3 is built from 17 residues. CDR1 and CDR2 (germline): LGHNA, YNFKEQ. The CDR3 sequence: CASSPGKGLAGVYEQYF. DNA of the CDR3: TGTGCCAGCAGCCCAGGGAAGGGACTAGCGGGAGTCTACGAGCAGTACTTC.

The chain couples TRBV5-1 to TRBJ1-4; TRBD1 agrees at 9 bases. After removal of 3 bases from V and 3 bases from J, the junction contained 9 bases not matched to a gene. This CDR3 region has 17 residues. CDR1 is SGHRS, CDR2 YFSETQ, per germline. The DNA for the CDR3 is TGCGCCAGCAGCTCGGGACAGGGAAGGTTGGCTAATGAAAAACTGTTTTTT. Translation gives CASSSGQGRLANEKLFF.

The chain uses TRBV28 and TRBJ1-4; D gene uncertain. CDR1 and CDR2 (germline): MDHEN, SYDVKM. The CDR3 covers 15 residues. V was shortened by 7 bases and J by 8 bases, with 20 bases between the two germline ends. Here the CDR3 DNA reads TGTGCCAGCATCCTGAGGGTAGGACGGTCCGAAAAACTGTTTTTT. Amino acids: CASILRVGRSEKLFF.

The chain combines TRBV7-9 with TRBJ1-1; 7 bases fit TRBD1. V gave up 1 base and J gave up 4 bases; unmatched junction bases: 6. The CDR3 length is 15 residues. Germline CDR1 is SEHNR and CDR2 is FQNEAQ (reference sequence). The chain's CDR3 is CASSLVAAGGTEAFF. The DNA of the CDR3 is TGTGCCAGCAGCTTAGTTGCTGCAGGGGGCACTGAAGCTTTCTTT.